This TCR beta chain is drawn from a study of T-cell memory formation after mild COVID-19. 5'RACE primed at constant segments yielded TCR alpha and TCR beta cDNA libraries bearing sample barcodes and UMIs. TCRdb re-called the 5' RACE reads with MiXCR, one entry per CDR3 protein. Altogether 300,000 to 400,000 distinct CDR3 sequences are present, around 30% being singletons, with the ten largest covering roughly 14%. The clonotype comes from an adult woman who had mild COVID-19 (a few samples of this study predate the infection). Cell type and time point are not known. The sample consisted of PBMCs or a T cell subset sorted from them (not recorded which).

CDR3 protein: CASSQEEGAGDYEQYF. In DNA form, the CDR3 reads TGCGCCAGCAGCCAAGAGGAGGGGGCGGGCGACTACGAGCAGTACTTC. The rearrangement uses TRBV4-3 and TRBJ2-7, with D perhaps matching TRBD1 (7 bases). CDR1 and CDR2 (germline): LGHNA, YSLEER. V lost 0 bases, J lost 3 bases, and 15 bases lay in between. The CDR3 covers 16 residues.